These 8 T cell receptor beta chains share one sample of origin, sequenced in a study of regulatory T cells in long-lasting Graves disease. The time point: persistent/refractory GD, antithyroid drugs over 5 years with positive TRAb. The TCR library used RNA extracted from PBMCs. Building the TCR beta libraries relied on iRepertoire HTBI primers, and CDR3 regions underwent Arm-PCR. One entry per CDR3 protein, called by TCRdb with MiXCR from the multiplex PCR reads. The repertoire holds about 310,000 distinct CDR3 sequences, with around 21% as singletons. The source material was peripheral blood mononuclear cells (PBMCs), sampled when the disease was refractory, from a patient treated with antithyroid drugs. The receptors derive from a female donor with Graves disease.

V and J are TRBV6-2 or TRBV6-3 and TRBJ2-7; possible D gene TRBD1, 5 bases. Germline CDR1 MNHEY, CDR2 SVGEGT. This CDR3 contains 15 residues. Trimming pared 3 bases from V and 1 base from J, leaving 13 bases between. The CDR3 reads CASSYGQGISYEQYF. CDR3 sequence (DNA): TGTGCCAGCAGTTATGGCCAGGGTATTTCCTACGAGCAGTACTTC.

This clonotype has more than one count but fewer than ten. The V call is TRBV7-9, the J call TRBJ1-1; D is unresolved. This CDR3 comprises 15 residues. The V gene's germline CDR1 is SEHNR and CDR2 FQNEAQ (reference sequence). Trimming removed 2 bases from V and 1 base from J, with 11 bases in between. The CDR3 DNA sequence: TGTGCCAGCAGCTTATACGAGGGTCGGAACACTGAAGCTTTCTTT. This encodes CASSLYEGRNTEAFF.

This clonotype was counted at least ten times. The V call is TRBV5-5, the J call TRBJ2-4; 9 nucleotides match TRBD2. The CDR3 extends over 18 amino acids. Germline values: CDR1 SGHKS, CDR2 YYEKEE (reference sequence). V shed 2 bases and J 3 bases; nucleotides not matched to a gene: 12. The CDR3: CASSFRDSHSGSKNIQYF. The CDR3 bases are TGTGCCAGCAGCTTCCGGGACAGCCATAGCGGGAGCAAAAACATTCAGTACTTC.

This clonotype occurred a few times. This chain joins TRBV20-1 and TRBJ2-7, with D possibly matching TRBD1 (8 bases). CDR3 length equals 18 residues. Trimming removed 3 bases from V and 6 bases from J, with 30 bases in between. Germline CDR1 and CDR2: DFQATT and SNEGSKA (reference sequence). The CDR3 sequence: CSASISWPGRTGFFEQYF. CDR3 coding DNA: TGCAGTGCTAGCATATCATGGCCCGGGAGGACAGGGTTCTTCGAGCAGTACTTC.

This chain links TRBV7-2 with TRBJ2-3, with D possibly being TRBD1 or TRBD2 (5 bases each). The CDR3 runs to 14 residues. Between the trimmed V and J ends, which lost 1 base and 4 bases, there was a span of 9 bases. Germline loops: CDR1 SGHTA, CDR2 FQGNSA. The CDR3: CASSLGGMADTQYF. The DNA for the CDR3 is TGTGCCAGCAGCTTAGGGGGGATGGCAGATACGCAGTATTTT.

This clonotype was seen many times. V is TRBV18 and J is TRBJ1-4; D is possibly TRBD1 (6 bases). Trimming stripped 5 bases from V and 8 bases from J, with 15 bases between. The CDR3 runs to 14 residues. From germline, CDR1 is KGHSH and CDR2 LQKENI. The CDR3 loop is CASSTGQFGEKLFF. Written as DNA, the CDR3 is TGTGCCAGCTCAACCGGACAGTTTGGAGAAAAACTGTTTTTT.

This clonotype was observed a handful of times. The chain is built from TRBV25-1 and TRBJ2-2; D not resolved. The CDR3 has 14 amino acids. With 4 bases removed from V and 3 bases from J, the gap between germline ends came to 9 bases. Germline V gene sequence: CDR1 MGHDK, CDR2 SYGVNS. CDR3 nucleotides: TGTGCCAGCAGTGGGGCATTGGACACCGGGGAGCTGTTTTTT. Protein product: CASSGALDTGELFF.

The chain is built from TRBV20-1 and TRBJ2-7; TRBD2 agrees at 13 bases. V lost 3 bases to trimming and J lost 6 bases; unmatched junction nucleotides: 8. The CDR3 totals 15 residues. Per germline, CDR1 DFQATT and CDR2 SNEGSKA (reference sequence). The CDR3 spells CSASHLGLAGAEQYF. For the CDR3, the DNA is TGCAGTGCTAGCCATCTCGGACTAGCGGGAGCCGAGCAGTACTTC.